This entry lists 24 T cell receptor beta chains sequenced from one sample in a study of human T cells and chemical hapten exposure (dated by TCRdb to about 2021). Preparation of the library involved RACE. Sequencing took place on a NextSeq 500. The raw public reads went through TCRdb reprocessing: fastp at Q25, MiXCR clone calling, in-frame beta chains kept. Identical CDR3 proteins give one entry, which carries the most common genes and DNA. Here the sample has about 110,000 distinct CDR3 sequences; 12% occur a single time. In total, the top ten clones hold about 1.6% of the sample. According to the study, the label for this sample's time point signals: pre-sensitization, week 0. The label giving this sample's treatment or condition can be read as: therapeutic diphenylcyclopropenone sensitization with weekly scalp DPC. The sample consisted of whole blood, taken in connection with sensitization to the hapten diphenylcyclopropenone (DPC). The origin of the receptors is a woman between 45 and 60 years old with alopecia areata. Some clones in this sample may be carry-over from other donors' samples.

This clonotype was observed a few times. The CDR3 DNA reads as TGTGCCAGCAGCGGGTTCTACGAGCAGTACTTC. It codes for CASSGFYEQYF. The gene calls are TRBV5-8 and TRBJ2-7; D is undetermined. Trimming stripped 4 bases from V and 3 bases from J, with 5 bases between. The CDR3 extends over 11 amino acids. Germline V gene sequence: CDR1 SGHTS, CDR2 YDEGEE. Full variable domain (outside the CDR3, taken from reference TRBV5-8 and TRBJ2-7): EAGVTQSPTHLIKTRGQQATLRCSPISGHTSVYWYQQALGLGLQFLLWYDEGEERNRGNFPPRFSGRQFPNYSSELNVNALELEDSALYLCASSGFYEQYFGPGTRLTVT.

V and J are TRBV29-1 and TRBJ1-1, with unresolved D. Trimming shortened V by 4 bases and J by 6 bases, and 9 bases separated the two germline ends. The V gene's germline CDR1 is SQVTM and CDR2 ANQGSEA. CDR3 length: 11 residues. CDR3: CSVGKRAEAFF. The CDR3 nucleotides are TGCAGCGTTGGAAAACGCGCTGAAGCTTTCTTT.

The sample holds many counts of this clonotype. The V gene is TRBV5-4, the J gene TRBJ1-2; 7 nucleotides align to TRBD1. CDR3 length equals 14 residues. The V gene's germline CDR1 is SGHNT and CDR2 YYREEE (reference sequence). V was clipped by 2 bases and J by 4 bases; unmatched bases: 5. In DNA form, the CDR3 reads TGTGCCAGCAGCTTAAAGACAGGGACCTATGGCTACACCTTC. As protein: CASSLKTGTYGYTF.

The V and J genes are TRBV12-5 and TRBJ1-5; D is unclear. Germline loops: CDR1 LGHNT, CDR2 FRNRAP. This CDR3 is built from 12 residues. V was shortened by 7 bases and J by 3 bases, with 7 bases between the two germline ends. CDR3 sequence (DNA): TGTGCTAGTGCCCTACCCAATCAGCCCCAGCATTTT. Protein sequence: CASALPNQPQHF.

In this sample, this clonotype turned up many times. The genes are TRBV12-3 or TRBV12-4 and TRBJ2-6, with D uncertain. The germline V and J ends were trimmed by 7 bases and 1 base, with 5 bases remaining between them. The CDR3 contains 13 residues. The CDR3 coding sequence is TGTGCCAGCACCGTATCTGGGGCCAACGTCCTGACTTTC. Amino acids: CASTVSGANVLTF.

The rearrangement uses TRBV7-8 and TRBJ2-2; D uncertain. From germline, CDR1 is SGHVS and CDR2 FQNEAQ. This CDR3 is built from 14 residues. V lost 5 bases to trimming and J lost 5 bases, with 12 bases between them. DNA of the CDR3: TGTGCCAGCAGCCTCGTTCATGGGACCGGGGAGCTGTTTTTT. It translates to CASSLVHGTGELFF.

This chain connects TRBV19 to TRBJ2-1, with D tentatively TRBD1 or TRBD2 (6 bases each). CDR3 length: 15 amino acids. Looked up from germline, CDR1 is LNHDA and CDR2 is SQIVND (reference sequence). V was clipped by 5 bases and J by 0 bases, with 11 bases between them. In DNA form, the CDR3 reads TGTGCCAGTAGTCGACAGGACTACTCCTACAATGAGCAGTTCTTC. As protein: CASSRQDYSYNEQFF.

A few counts support this clonotype. This chain joins TRBV29-1 and TRBJ1-1; D is perhaps TRBD1 (5 bases). Trimming stripped 6 bases from V and 0 bases from J, with 8 bases between. This CDR3 contains 12 residues. Germline lookup yields CDR1 SQVTM and CDR2 ANQGSEA. This chain's CDR3 is CSVRELNTEAFF. The CDR3 region has the DNA TGCAGCGTCAGGGAGTTGAACACTGAAGCTTTCTTT. Together with reference TRBV29-1 and TRBJ1-1, the CDR3 gives the full variable domain: SAVISQKPSRDICQRGTSLTIQCQVDSQVTMMFWYRQQPGQSLTLIATANQGSEATYESGFVIDKFPISRPNLTFSTLTVSNMSPEDSSIYLCSVRELNTEAFFGQGTRLTVV.

This chain connects TRBV20-1 to TRBJ1-1; no firm D call. Between the trimmed V and J ends, which lost 3 bases and 6 bases, there was a span of 8 bases. Germline V gene lookup returns CDR1 DFQATT and CDR2 SNEGSKA (reference sequence). The CDR3 totals 11 residues. The CDR3 loop is CSASSRAEAFF. In nucleotides, the CDR3 is TGCAGTGCTAGCTCCCGGGCTGAAGCTTTCTTT.

This clonotype has more than one count but fewer than ten. The chain links TRBV28 to TRBJ1-1, with D uncertain. From germline, CDR1 is MDHEN and CDR2 SYDVKM. CDR3 size: 12 residues. Between the trimmed V and J ends, which lost 6 bases and 11 bases, there was a span of 16 bases. The CDR3 spells CASSLGSEEAFF. The CDR3 DNA reads TGTGCCAGCAGCTTGGGGTCGGAGGAGGCTTTCTTT.

This clonotype showed up just a few times. This chain connects TRBV20-1 to TRBJ2-3, with D maybe TRBD2 (6 bases). Germline V gene lookup returns CDR1 DFQATT and CDR2 SNEGSKA (reference sequence). This CDR3 contains 11 residues. CDR3 region: CRVRLGDTQYF. The CDR3 DNA reads TGCAGAGTCCGACTAGGGGATACGCAGTATTTT.

This clonotype has only a few counts. V and J are TRBV15 and TRBJ2-1, with D unresolved. The CDR3 runs to 12 residues. Per germline, CDR1 LNHNV and CDR2 YYDKDF (reference sequence). Trimming stripped 3 bases from V and 8 bases from J, with 8 bases between. The CDR3 loop is CATSRAIHEQFF. The CDR3 bases are TGTGCCACCAGCAGGGCTATCCATGAGCAGTTCTTC.

This clonotype was found a few times. The V gene is TRBV28, the J gene TRBJ2-3, with D maybe TRBD2 (7 bases). Trimming took 6 bases from V and 2 from J, leaving 24 bases between them. This CDR3 contains 18 residues. Germline lookup yields CDR1 MDHEN and CDR2 SYDVKM. CDR3 nucleotides: TGTGCCAGCAGCCCTACGACAGGTGCGGGACTACCCACAGATACGCAGTATTTT. Translation gives CASSPTTGAGLPTDTQYF.

This clonotype was seen only a few times. The chain employs TRBV7-2 and TRBJ2-7; 10 bases are shared with TRBD1. The V segment lost 0 bases and the J segment 3 bases; nucleotides outside the gene matches: 5. The germline V gene encodes CDR1 SGHTA and CDR2 FQGNSA. The CDR3 runs 16 residues. CDR3 bases: TGTGCCAGCAGCTTAGCGGAGACAGGGGGCTTCTACGAGCAGTACTTC. This sequence encodes CASSLAETGGFYEQYF.

The chain carries TRBV7-2 and TRBJ1-1; the D gene is possibly TRBD1 (6 bases). Germline V gene sequence: CDR1 SGHTA, CDR2 FQGNSA. V was shortened by 3 bases and J by 8 bases, with 10 bases between the two germline ends. CDR3 size: 12 residues. Written as DNA, the CDR3 is TGTGCCAGCAGCTTCGCCAGGGGCGAAGCTTTCTTT. Translation: CASSFARGEAFF.

This chain links TRBV12-3 or TRBV12-4 with TRBJ2-5; 9 bases agree with TRBD1. Trimming at V came to 5 bases and at J to 4 bases, leaving 8 bases not matched to a gene. The CDR3 consists of 15 residues. The CDR3 DNA reads TGTGCCAGCAGTGGAAACAGGGGGCACGGAGAGACCCAGTACTTC. Translation gives CASSGNRGHGETQYF.

This clonotype was seen ten or more times. This chain links TRBV13 with TRBJ2-7; 8 nucleotides line up with TRBD1. V shed 5 bases, J shed 1 base, and the junction held 7 bases outside the gene matches. The germline V gene encodes CDR1 PRHDT and CDR2 FYEKMQ (reference sequence). The CDR3 consists of 15 residues. The CDR3 DNA is TGTGCCAGCAGCAACAGTAGACAGGGGTCCTACGAGCAGTACTTC. This encodes CASSNSRQGSYEQYF.

In its sample, this clonotype was seen many times. The V call is TRBV18, the J call TRBJ2-5; 9 nucleotides agree with TRBD2. CDR3 size: 18 residues. The germline V gene has CDR1 KGHSH and CDR2 LQKENI. Trimming removed 3 bases from V and 2 bases from J; junction bases left unmatched: 13. DNA for the CDR3: TGTGCCAGCTCACCCTTCCCTCCGTCTAGCGGGAAACAAGAGACCCAGTACTTC. Its protein product is CASSPFPPSSGKQETQYF.

A few counts support this clonotype. V is TRBV6-4 and J is TRBJ2-7; the D gene is possibly TRBD2 (5 bases). The length of the CDR3 is 13 residues. Between the trimmed V and J ends, which lost 3 bases and 4 bases, there was a span of 10 bases. Per germline, CDR1 MRHNA and CDR2 SNTAGT. The chain's CDR3 is CASSEAADYEQYF. CDR3 bases: TGTGCCAGCAGTGAAGCGGCAGATTACGAGCAGTACTTC.

This clonotype was counted only a few times. The chain combines TRBV18 with TRBJ2-3; TRBD1 matches at 9 bases. This CDR3 region has 15 residues. The V gene's germline CDR1 is KGHSH and CDR2 LQKENI. V lost 3 bases to trimming and J lost 3 bases; unmatched junction nucleotides: 4. The CDR3 DNA is TGTGCCAGCTCACCTCCAGGGACAGGGACAGATACGCAGTATTTT. This translates into CASSPPGTGTDTQYF.

This clonotype was observed many times. This chain joins TRBV4-1 and TRBJ2-2; no firm D call. Trimming shortened V by 1 base and J by 7 bases, and 13 bases separated the two germline ends. The germline V gene has CDR1 MGHRA and CDR2 YSYEKL. This CDR3 contains 15 residues. CDR3 in DNA: TGCGCCAGCAGCCAAGTCTCGATTGGTAGCGGGGAGCTGTTTTTT. This gives the protein CASSQVSIGSGELFF.

V gene TRBV29-1 combines with J gene TRBJ2-1; D call uncertain. The V and J ends lost 4 bases and 0 bases respectively, with 7 bases between them. Germline V gene data show CDR1 as SQVTM and CDR2 as ANQGSEA. CDR3 size: 13 residues. CDR3 nucleotides: TGCAGCGTTGGTGAGCTCTCCTACAATGAGCAGTTCTTC. It codes for CSVGELSYNEQFF.

The gene calls are TRBV7-9 and TRBJ1-1; D ambiguous. From germline, CDR1 is SEHNR and CDR2 FQNEAQ (reference sequence). There are 13 residues in the CDR3. Trimming removed 5 bases from V and 3 bases from J, with 10 bases in between. The CDR3 DNA sequence: TGTGCCAGCAGCGATCAAATATACACTGAAGCTTTCTTT. Translated: CASSDQIYTEAFF.

At least ten counts were recorded for this clonotype. J is TRBJ2-1 and V is TRBV29-1, with no clear D. CDR3 length equals 12 residues. Trimming pared 1 base from V and 8 bases from J, leaving 9 bases between. Per the germline V gene, CDR1 is SQVTM and CDR2 is ANQGSEA. CDR3 coding DNA: TGCAGCGTTGAAGCGACAACGGATGAGCAGTTCTTC. The encoded protein is CSVEATTDEQFF.